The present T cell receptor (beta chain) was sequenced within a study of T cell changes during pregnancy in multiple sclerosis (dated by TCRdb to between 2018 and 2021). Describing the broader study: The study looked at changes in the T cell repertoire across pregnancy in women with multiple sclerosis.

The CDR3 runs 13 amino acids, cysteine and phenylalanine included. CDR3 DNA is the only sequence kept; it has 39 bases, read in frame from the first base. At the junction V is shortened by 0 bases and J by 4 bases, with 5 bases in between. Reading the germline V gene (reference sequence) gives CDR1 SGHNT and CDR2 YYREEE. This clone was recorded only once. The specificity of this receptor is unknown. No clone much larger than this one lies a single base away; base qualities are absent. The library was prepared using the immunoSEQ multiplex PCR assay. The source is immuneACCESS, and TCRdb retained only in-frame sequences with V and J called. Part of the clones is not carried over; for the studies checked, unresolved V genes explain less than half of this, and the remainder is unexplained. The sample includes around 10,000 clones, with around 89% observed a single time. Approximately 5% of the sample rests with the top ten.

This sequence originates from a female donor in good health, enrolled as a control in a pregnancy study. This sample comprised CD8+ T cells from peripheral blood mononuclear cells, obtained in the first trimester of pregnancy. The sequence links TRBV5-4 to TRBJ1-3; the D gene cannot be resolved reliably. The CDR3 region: CASSLARGNTIYF. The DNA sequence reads TGTGCCAGCAGCTTGGCCAGGGGAAACACCATATATTTT. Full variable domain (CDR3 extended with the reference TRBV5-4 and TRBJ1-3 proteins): ETGVTQSPTHLIKTRGQQVTLRCSSQSGHNTVSWYQQALGQGPQFIFQYYREEENGRGNFPPRFSGLQFPNYSSELNVNALELDDSALYLCASSLARGNTIYFGEGSWLTVV.